This TCR beta chain originates from a study of CD8 T cells in Susac syndrome. Negative magnetic isolation gave CD8+ and CD4+ cells; FACS enriched CD8+ TEMRA. Per germline, CDR1 DFQATT and CDR2 SNEGSKA (reference sequence). The CDR3 length is 15 residues. V lost 1 base, J lost 5 bases, and 14 bases lay in between. Random-hexamer reverse transcription was applied to 0.5 to 1 ug RNA. By means of immunoSEQ multiplex PCR, TCR beta CDR3 spanning 54 Vbeta and 13 Jbeta underwent amplification. Using its own MiXCR run on the immunoSEQ multiplex PCR reads, TCRdb lists one record per CDR3 protein. The sample has about 25,000 distinct CDR3 sequences, 90% to 95% seen once.

The clonotype was recovered from a human donor in good health. Input material: CD8+ T cells from PBMCs. The V and J genes are TRBV20-1 and TRBJ1-4, with D possibly TRBD1 on 5 matching bases. The CDR3 DNA reads as TGCAGTGCTAGAGTTACAGGAATACAAAATGAAAAACTGTTTTTT. Its translation: CSARVTGIQNEKLFF.